This TCR beta chain comes out of a study of blood T cell repertoires in COVID-19. Generated by immunoSEQ multiplex PCR, the TCRdb table keeps only in-frame clones and is missing some. This table holds some 140,000 clones, about 89% found once. This CDR3 contains 17 residues. Per the germline V gene, CDR1 is LGHNA and CDR2 is YNFKEQ. Trimming took 4 bases from V and 7 from J, leaving 22 bases between them. Material for sequencing was peripheral blood. V gene TRBV4-2 combines with J gene TRBJ2-2; D may be TRBD1 (6 bases). This receptor was obtained from a man aged 45-60 years with active or convalescent COVID-19. The CDR3 is CASSPRTVGGSGGELFF. The CDR3 DNA sequence: TGTGCCAGCAGCCCCCGTACAGTAGGGGGATCGGGCGGGGAGCTGTTTTTT.